This T cell receptor (beta chain) was identified in a study of blood T cell repertoires in COVID-19. In the study overall: Sources were T cells, B-cell-depleted T cells, or PBMCs; the material itself was cDNA or gDNA.

Produced via immunoSEQ multiplex PCR; TCRdb's table is partial and in-frame only. The sample lists under 200,000 clones, 70% to 90% seen once, with 0.7% to 0.9% in the top ten. Trimming left V 0 bases short and J 1 base short, with 6 bases between. The CDR3 sequence is 14 residues long. From germline, CDR1 is LGHDT and CDR2 YNNKEL (reference sequence). Clinical histories supplied by participants themselves formed the basis of cohort assignment. Symptom resolution, clearance, or two negative PCRs marked donors in Cohort 3 as recovered. The gene calls are TRBV3-1 (or the pseudogene TRBV3-2) and TRBJ1-1; D is undetermined. The sequence derives from a woman under 30 who had recovered from COVID-19. The sequencing input was PBMCs or T cells enriched from blood (not recorded which). CDR3 nucleotides: TGTGCCAGCAGCCAAGACTTTAAGAACACTGAAGCTTTCTTT. Its protein is CASSQDFKNTEAFF.